This T cell receptor beta chain comes out of a study of CD8 T cells in ankylosing spondylitis (dated by TCRdb to 2016 to 2017). For the study in its entirety: The study set out to find disease-linked TCR variants by profiling T cell receptor beta repertoires in ankylosing spondylitis patients and healthy donors. The full study cohort comprised 20 to 30 ankylosing spondylitis patients and roughly 110 healthy donors. Samples of peripheral blood were taken, and for ankylosing spondylitis patients, synovial fluid was collected as well.

The germline V gene provides CDR1 SGDLS and CDR2 YYNGEE. Trimming at the junction amounts to 0 bases on V and 2 bases on J, and the germline ends lie 14 bases apart. From its cysteine to its phenylalanine, the CDR3 spans 17 amino acids. Only the CDR3 region is kept as DNA, spanning 51 bases read in frame from base 1. TCRdb names Illumina HiSeq 2500 as the instrument used. TCR beta libraries were prepared by quantitative 5'-RACE with molecular barcodes. Turning to the authors' computational methods: A new computational method based on a probabilistic model of VDJ rearrangement was used to identify disease-linked TCR variants. TCRdb reprocessed the public reads (quality trimming at Q25 with fastp, clone calling with MiXCR) and kept in-frame beta chains. CDR3 protein duplicates are merged, each entry listing the most common genes and DNA. TCRdb assigned the V and J calls; the authors' analysis was not used. The table for this sample lists approximately 12,000 distinct CDR3 sequences; 2.8% of them were counted only once. Together, the top ten hold just over 8.5% of the sample.

This clonotype was detected many times. No cognate antigen has been identified for it. There are no base qualities to consult, and no much larger clone falls within one base. Findings and caveats that apply to the study as a whole: According to the report, matched synovial fluid samples from ankylosing spondylitis patients were significantly enriched for the disease-linked clones. Blood from ankylosing spondylitis patients appeared to be characterized by a TCR beta motif composed of under 10 highly homologous amino acid variants. Some TCR beta motif variants had previously been reported in synovial fluid and blood of reactive arthritis patients, which suggested common disease-initiation mechanisms. In peripheral blood, the disease-linked clones were found at relatively low frequencies and had a CD8+ phenotype.

Recombination joined TRBV9 with TRBJ2-2; no confident D gene assignment can be made. The sample consisted of blood, either unsorted or a sorted T cell fraction (not recorded which). This TCR was recovered from a male donor with ankylosing spondylitis or in good health (not recorded which). In nucleotide form, the sequence is TGTGCCAGCAGCGTAGAACCTCTAGGTCGTAACACCGGGGAGCTGTTTTTT. The translation is CASSVEPLGRNTGELFF.